The rows below give T cell receptor beta chains drawn from one sample of a study of control samples from healthy donors and cancer patients. Assay used: immunoSEQ multiplex PCR; TCRdb lists only in-frame clones, some missing. The sample records 150,000 to 200,000 clones, 75% to 95% being singletons. Sequencing input: blood. All receptors derive from a woman in her thirties in good health. Each CDR3 is given with its conserved first and last residue. Each record gives: CDR3 length, J gene, D gene, V gene, clone size, CDR3 DNA, CDR3 protein. The D gene is left open where the match is weak. The size of a clone is reported for some rows only, either as once, few or many, or as a class for expanded clones.

13 TRBJ1-2 TRBD1 TRBV7-9 NA TGTGCCAGCAGCCAAGGACAGGGGAATGGCTACACCTTC CASSQGQGNGYTF
15 TRBJ2-3 NA TRBV6-4 NA TGTGCCAGCAGTGACGGTAGGGCTAGCACAGATACGCAGTATTTT CASSDGRASTDTQYF
15 TRBJ2-1 TRBD1 TRBV28 once TGTGCCAGCAGTCTTCGACAGGGTCGGGACAATGAGCAGTTCTTC CASSLRQGRDNEQFF
12 TRBJ1-1 TRBD1 TRBV7-8 NA TGTGCCAGCAGCCCAGACAGGGGTGAAGCTTTCTTT CASSPDRGEAFF
14 TRBJ1-1 TRBD1 TRBV6-4 NA TGTGCCAGCAGCGCCGGGACAGCGAACACTGAAGCTTTCTTT CASSAGTANTEAFF
12 TRBJ1-1 NA TRBV5-1 NA TGCGCCAGCAGCTTGAGGGGGACTGAAGCTTTCTTT CASSLRGTEAFF
13 TRBJ2-7 NA TRBV6-2/TRBV6-3 few TGTGCCAGCAGTTACAGCGACCGCTACGAGCAGTACTTC CASSYSDRYEQYF
15 TRBJ1-1 TRBD1 TRBV7-2 once TGTGCCAGCAGCTTAGGACAGGGGTTGTACACTGAAGCTTTCTTT CASSLGQGLYTEAFF
12 TRBJ1-1 NA TRBV29-1 NA TGCAGCGTTGATGGCTTGGCCACTGAAGCTTTCTTT CSVDGLATEAFF
14 TRBJ1-2 NA TRBV7-9 once TGTGCCAGCAGCTTAAATGCGGACTTCTATGGCTACACCTTC CASSLNADFYGYTF
15 TRBJ2-1 TRBD2 TRBV6-5 NA TGTGCCAGCAGTTACCTTGGGACTAGCCACAATGAGCAGTTCTTC CASSYLGTSHNEQFF
11 TRBJ2-1 NA TRBV18 NA TGTGCCAGCTCACCCAGCAATGAGCAGTTCTTC CASSPSNEQFF
11 TRBJ2-5 NA TRBV18 NA TGTGCCAGCTCATACGAAGGGACCCAGTACTTC CASSYEGTQYF
16 TRBJ1-4 NA TRBV12-2 NA NA CASRLVAGGTNEKLFF
14 TRBJ1-5 NA TRBV4-1 NA TGCGCCAGCAGCCAAGAGGGGGCCGATCAGCCCCAGCATTTT CASSQEGADQPQHF
12 TRBJ2-1 NA TRBV2 NA TGTGCCAGCAGGGGTTTAGCAGATGAGCAGTTCTTC CASRGLADEQFF
13 TRBJ2-5 TRBD1 TRBV2 NA TGTGCCAGCAGCACAGGGGGCGTGGAGACCCAGTACTTC CASSTGGVETQYF
15 TRBJ1-2 TRBD1 TRBV2 NA TGTGCCAGCAGTGAAGTGTCCGACAGGGTCCTTGGCTACACCTTC CASSEVSDRVLGYTF
15 TRBJ1-2 TRBD1 TRBV7-2 NA TGTGCCAGCAGCTACCGGGACAGGAAGAACTATGGCTACACCTTC CASSYRDRKNYGYTF
15 TRBJ1-5 NA TRBV7-9 few TGTGCCAGCAGCTTGGGGGGGTATAGCAATCAGCCCCAGCATTTT CASSLGGYSNQPQHF
17 TRBJ1-4 NA TRBV5-1 NA TGCGCCAGCAGCTTGGCCGTAGGCCCTGCAACTAATGAAAAACTGTTTTTT CASSLAVGPATNEKLFF
11 TRBJ2-7 NA TRBV20-1 once TGCAGTGACTTCGGGGGCTACGAGCAGTACTTC CSDFGGYEQYF
14 TRBJ1-4 NA TRBV4-1 NA TGCGCCAGCAGCCAAGTCGCAGGGGTAGAAAAACTGTTTTTT CASSQVAGVEKLFF
17 TRBJ1-3 NA TRBV20-1 NA TGCAGTGCTAGTAATAATCGCAGAACTCCCTCTGGAAACACCATATATTTT CSASNNRRTPSGNTIYF
14 TRBJ1-4 NA TRBV6-5 NA TGTGCCAGCAGTTACGGGGGGGGTTATGAAAAACTGTTTTTT CASSYGGGYEKLFF
14 TRBJ1-2 NA TRBV27 NA TGTGCCAGCAGTCCCTGGACGGCTAACTATGGCTACACCTTC CASSPWTANYGYTF
12 TRBJ2-1 NA TRBV28 NA TGTGCCAGCAGGACCAACTACAATGAGCAGTTCTTC CASRTNYNEQFF
15 TRBJ2-3 NA TRBV18 NA TGTGCCAGCTCACCATTGCCAGGGATGACAGATACGCAGTATTTT CASSPLPGMTDTQYF
16 TRBJ1-1 NA TRBV19 NA TGTGCCAGTAGTATACGCCCGCCCAGGGCGAACACTGAAGCTTTCTTT CASSIRPPRANTEAFF
15 TRBJ1-6 TRBD1 TRBV2 NA TGTGCCAGCAGGGACAGGAGCTCCTATAATTCACCCCTCCACTTT CASRDRSSYNSPLHF
14 TRBJ1-4 NA TRBV6-5 NA TGTGCCAGCAGTTACACATCAACTAATGAAAAACTGTTTTTT CASSYTSTNEKLFF
13 TRBJ1-2 NA TRBV19 NA TGTGCCAGTAGGTGGGGACCGCGGTATGGCTACACCTTC CASRWGPRYGYTF
17 TRBJ2-1 TRBD2 TRBV5-1 NA TGCGCCAGCAGCTACCCCGGGACTAGCGGGACAGACAATGAGCAGTTCTTC CASSYPGTSGTDNEQFF
13 TRBJ1-4 NA TRBV5-4 once TGTGCCAGCAGCTTGCGGGACAATGAAAAACTGTTTTTT CASSLRDNEKLFF
16 TRBJ2-1 NA TRBV3-1/TRBV3-2 NA TGTGCCAGCAGCCAAGATACGGCTTTCCCCTACAATGAGCAGTTCTTC CASSQDTAFPYNEQFF
13 TRBJ1-2 TRBD1 TRBV12-3/TRBV12-4 NA TGCGCCAGCAGCCGGGACAGCCGATATGGCTACACCTTC CASSRDSRYGYTF
15 TRBJ2-1 TRBD2 TRBV12-5 NA TGTGCTAGTGGTTTGGGTAGCGGGGGGGCCGGTGAGCAGTTCTTC CASGLGSGGAGEQFF
11 TRBJ1-1 NA TRBV7-9 NA TGTGCCAGCAGTGGGAACACTGAAGCTTTCTTT CASSGNTEAFF
14 TRBJ1-6 TRBD1 TRBV18 NA TGTGCCAGCTCACCGGACAGGGGAAATTCACCCCTCCACTTT CASSPDRGNSPLHF
13 TRBJ1-1 TRBD1 TRBV10-3 few TGTGCCATCAGTGGGACAGGGCGGACTGAAGCTTTCTTT CAISGTGRTEAFF
13 TRBJ1-2 TRBD1 TRBV7-9 NA TGTGCCAGCAGCTTAGTACAGGGGAATGGCTACACCTTC CASSLVQGNGYTF
14 TRBJ2-7 TRBD2 TRBV3-1/TRBV3-2 NA TGTGCCAGCAGCCAAGGGCTAGCGGGAGACGAGCAGTACTTC CASSQGLAGDEQYF
15 TRBJ1-5 NA TRBV10-2 NA TGCGCCAGCAGTGAGGAGGGGCATAGCAATCAGCCCCAGCATTTT CASSEEGHSNQPQHF
15 TRBJ2-5 TRBD2 TRBV15 once TGTGCCACCAGCAGAGACTTACTAGCGGGAGAGACCCAGTACTTC CATSRDLLAGETQYF
15 TRBJ2-3 TRBD2 TRBV7-3 NA TGTGCCAGCAGCTTGGCGGGAGCGGGTACAGATACGCAGTATTTT CASSLAGAGTDTQYF
15 TRBJ2-5 TRBD2 TRBV6-4 NA TGTGCCAGCAGTGAGGGGACTAGCGGGAGTGAGACCCAGTACTTC CASSEGTSGSETQYF
15 TRBJ2-5 NA TRBV2 NA TGTGCCAGCAGTGGGCCCCGGGTGAGACAAGAGACCCAGTACTTC CASSGPRVRQETQYF
14 TRBJ1-1 TRBD1 TRBV10-2 NA TGCGCCACCTTACATAGACAGGGTAACACTGAAGCTTTCTTT CATLHRQGNTEAFF
12 TRBJ2-5 NA TRBV19 NA TGTGCCAGTAGTATACAGGGCGAGACCCAGTACTTC CASSIQGETQYF
15 TRBJ1-5 NA TRBV27 once TGTGCCAGCAGTTTATCCTACAGACTCAATCAGCCCCAGCATTTT CASSLSYRLNQPQHF
19 TRBJ1-1 NA TRBV13 NA TGTGCCAGCAGCTTAGTTGTAGTCCGGGAAGAGAACCAGAACACTGAAGCTTTCTTT CASSLVVVREENQNTEAFF
14 TRBJ1-6 TRBD1 TRBV25-1 NA TGTGCCAGCAGTGAGGGACAGGGGTATTCACCCCTCCACTTT CASSEGQGYSPLHF
13 TRBJ2-4 TRBD1 TRBV12-3/TRBV12-4 NA TGTGCCAGCAGACCGGGACAGGGAAACATTCAGTACTTC CASRPGQGNIQYF